These 11 T cell receptor beta chains were sequenced from one sample in a study of CD8+ T cells in alopecia areata. Once RNA had been extracted, it was reverse transcribed into cDNA to act as the sequencing template. The method was immunoSEQ multiplex PCR; TCRdb's version includes in-frame clones alone and lacks a portion of them. The sample lists around 170,000 clones, 40% to 65% occurring once. Treatment reported: oral pan-JAK inhibitor, 5-10 mg twice daily. The material sequenced was CD8+ T cells sorted from blood, taken at approximately week 51, from a patient treated with tofacitinib. Receptor source: a human donor with alopecia areata.

J is TRBJ2-7 and V is TRBV5-6; D is possibly TRBD1 or TRBD2 (5 bases each). The CDR3 length is 15 residues. CDR1 is SGHDT and CDR2 is YYEEEE in the germline V gene. Trimming pared 1 base from V and 2 bases from J, leaving 13 bases between. CDR3 residues: CASSLPQGVPYEQYF. The CDR3 DNA reads TGTGCCAGCAGCTTGCCGCAGGGAGTTCCCTACGAGCAGTACTTC. Combining the CDR3 with reference TRBV5-6 and TRBJ2-7 gives the whole variable domain DAGVTQSPTHLIKTRGQQVTLRCSPKSGHDTVSWYQQALGQGPQFIFQYYEEEERQRGNFPDRFSGHQFPNYSSELNVNALLLGDSALYLCASSLPQGVPYEQYFGPGTRLTVT.

This rearrangement joins TRBV29-1 to TRBJ2-7; maybe TRBD1 (6 bases). Germline V gives CDR1 SQVTM, CDR2 ANQGSEA. V shed 5 bases and J shed 2 bases, with 13 bases lying between them. The CDR3 extends over 13 amino acids. In DNA, the CDR3 is TGCAGCGTTCTACTTACAGGGACCTACGAGCAGTACTTC. It codes for CSVLLTGTYEQYF.

This chain connects TRBV7-9 to TRBJ2-7, with D unclear. Trimming pared 0 bases from V and 6 bases from J, leaving 9 bases between. From germline, CDR1 is SEHNR and CDR2 FQNEAQ (reference sequence). The CDR3 loop spans 13 amino acids. Here the CDR3 reads CASSLADRSEQYF. As DNA, the CDR3 is TGTGCCAGCAGCTTAGCGGACCGGTCCGAGCAGTACTTC.

This chain connects TRBV6-1 to TRBJ2-3; D not certain. Germline assignment: CDR1 MNHNS and CDR2 SASEGT. Trimming left V 7 bases short and J 5 bases short, with 10 bases between. CDR3 size: 12 residues. This CDR3 is CASNGQIDTQYF. CDR3 nucleotide sequence: TGTGCCAGCAATGGCCAGATAGATACGCAGTATTTT.

This clone showed up just a few times. The V call is TRBV7-9, the J call TRBJ2-5; D gene uncertain. Germline CDR1 SEHNR, CDR2 FQNEAQ (reference sequence). The CDR3 is made up of 13 amino acids. Trimming removed 3 bases from V and 5 bases from J, with 10 bases in between. The CDR3 region is CASSFSEVETQYF. CDR3 nucleotides: TGTGCCAGCAGCTTTAGTGAGGTGGAGACCCAGTACTTC.

The V call is TRBV30, the J call TRBJ2-3; perhaps TRBD1 as D (6 bases). Germline loops: CDR1 GTSNPN, CDR2 SVGIG (reference sequence). The CDR3 is 14 amino acids. V was shortened by 7 bases and J by 1 base, with 15 bases between the two germline ends. In DNA form, the CDR3 reads TGTGCCTCCGAAGGGGGTCTGCGCACAGATACGCAGTATTTT. It specifies CASEGGLRTDTQYF.

This clone appeared once. The chain couples TRBV30 to TRBJ2-5; perhaps TRBD1 as D (5 bases). Gene TRBJ2-7 matches the end of the DNA better, so the J call may be wrong. Germline-derived CDR1 and CDR2 are GTSNPN and SVGIG (reference sequence). The CDR3 runs 13 residues. CDR3 sequence (DNA): TGTGCCTGGAGTCCTTCAGGGCCCTACGAGCAGTACTTC. It yields the protein CAWSPSGPYEQYF.

The chain carries TRBV2 and TRBJ1-2; weak D call: TRBD1 (6 bases). The CDR3 extends over 13 amino acids. V was shortened by 6 bases and J by 4 bases, with 12 bases between the two germline ends. Germline loops: CDR1 SNHLY, CDR2 FYNNEI. As DNA, the CDR3 is TGTGCCAGCAGGAAACCGGACAGCTATGGCTACACCTTC. Translating gives CASRKPDSYGYTF.

The chain joins TRBV27 to TRBJ1-1; maybe TRBD1 (6 bases). The V end lost 4 bases, the J end lost 11 bases, and 20 bases lay between the germline ends. The germline gives CDR1 MNHEY, CDR2 SMNVEV (reference sequence). This CDR3 region has 14 residues. CDR3 residues: CASSSGGLSLEAFF. DNA for the CDR3: TGTGCCAGCAGTTCGGGGGGGCTAAGCTTGGAGGCTTTCTTT.

This chain uses TRBV27 with TRBJ2-7; D is tentatively TRBD1 or TRBD2 (5 bases each). This CDR3 region has 16 residues. V was shortened by 5 bases and J by 4 bases, with 21 bases between the two germline ends. In germline, CDR1 is MNHEY, CDR2 SMNVEV (reference sequence). The CDR3 here is CASSPLKRDAIYEQYF. The CDR3 coding sequence is TGTGCCAGCAGTCCATTGAAACGGGACGCAATATACGAGCAGTACTTC.

This rearrangement joins TRBV9 to TRBJ2-1, with 10 bases fitting TRBD2. The CDR3 extends over 19 amino acids. Looked up from germline, CDR1 is SGDLS and CDR2 is YYNGEE. Trimming cost V 0 bases and J 4 bases; bases outside gene matches: 13. For the CDR3, the DNA is TGTGCCAGCAGCGTAGCTGGGGGTAGCGGGGGGTCCGGTTACAATGAGCAGTTCTTC. As protein: CASSVAGGSGGSGYNEQFF.